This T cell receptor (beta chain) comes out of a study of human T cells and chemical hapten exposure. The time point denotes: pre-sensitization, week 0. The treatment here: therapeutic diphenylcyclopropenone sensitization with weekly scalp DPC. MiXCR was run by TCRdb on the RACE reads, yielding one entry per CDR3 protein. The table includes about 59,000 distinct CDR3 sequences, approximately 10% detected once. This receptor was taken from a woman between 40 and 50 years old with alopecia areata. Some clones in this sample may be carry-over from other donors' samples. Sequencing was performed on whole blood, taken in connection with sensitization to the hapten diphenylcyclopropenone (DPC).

Written as DNA, the CDR3 is TGTGCCAGCAGCCAAGATGGGGGTTCATATGGCTACACCTTC. Its protein product is CASSQDGGSYGYTF. The chain uses TRBV4-2 and TRBJ1-2; maybe TRBD1 (5 bases). This CDR3 comprises 14 residues. Germline V CDR1 and CDR2: LGHNA, YNFKEQ. Trimming cost V 0 bases and J 5 bases, with 10 bases left between them.